This is a list of T cell receptor beta chains from one sample in a study of T cell repertoires in ileal Crohn's disease. Measured with immunoSEQ multiplex PCR; TCRdb has only the in-frame clones, and not every one. This sample has 15,000 or so clones, with about 93% found just once. The specimen was ileal tissue. These receptors all stem from an adult with Crohn's disease. CDR3s include the opening cysteine and the closing phenylalanine or tryptophan. D genes are given only for firm matches. The size entry is marked missing in some rows and otherwise reads once, few, many or a size class.

d_call clone_size j_call v_call cdr3_aa cdr3_nt
NA NA TRBJ1-2 TRBV6-1 CASRDSLIYGYTF TGTGCCAGCAGGGACAGCCTTATCTATGGCTACACCTTC
NA NA TRBJ2-7 TRBV4-1 CASSDDRYEQYF TGCGCCAGCAGCGATGACAGATACGAGCAGTACTTC
NA NA TRBJ2-3 TRBV5-1 CASSRPEATDTQYF TGCGCCAGCAGCCGCCCGGAGGCCACAGATACGCAGTATTTT
TRBD1 NA TRBJ2-3 TRBV2 CASRGDREIDTQYF TGTGCCAGCAGAGGGGACAGGGAAATAGATACGCAGTATTTT
TRBD1 NA TRBJ2-3 TRBV5-1 CASSLAQGVLTTDTQYF TGCGCCAGCAGCTTGGCCCAGGGGGTTTTGACCACAGATACGCAGTATTTT
NA NA TRBJ2-3 TRBV2 CASSDSGRRKYF TGTGCCAGCAGTGATTCGGGTCGCCGGAAGTATTTT
TRBD1 NA TRBJ2-1 TRBV7-3 CASSSGQGRDNEQFF TGTGCCAGCAGCTCGGGACAGGGGAGGGACAATGAGCAGTTCTTC
NA NA TRBJ1-5 TRBV7-8 CASSLVEGVNQPQHF TGTGCCAGCAGCTTAGTAGAGGGGGTCAATCAGCCCCAGCATTTT
NA NA TRBJ1-1 TRBV5-6 CASSPSPRDTEAFF TGTGCCAGCAGCCCCTCCCCGAGGGACACTGAAGCTTTCTTT
NA NA TRBJ2-1 TRBV2 CASSVYVAGNEQFF TGTGCCAGCAGTGTGTACGTGGCGGGCAATGAGCAGTTCTTC
TRBD2 NA TRBJ2-2 TRBV7-2 CASSFSGGPTGELFF TGTGCCAGCAGCTTCTCGGGGGGGCCCACCGGGGAGCTGTTTTTT
TRBD2 NA TRBJ2-7 TRBV30 CAWQLAGAPYEQYF TGTGCCTGGCAACTAGCGGGGGCTCCCTACGAGCAGTACTTC
NA once TRBJ2-2 TRBV5-4 CATHPEGRGSNTGELFF TGTGCCACTCACCCAGAGGGAAGGGGGTCTAACACCGGGGAGCTGTTTTTT
TRBD1 NA TRBJ1-5 TRBV19 CASSRQGYNQPQHF TGTGCCAGTAGTCGACAGGGGTACAATCAGCCCCAGCATTTT
NA NA TRBJ1-1 TRBV5-1 CASTLGQGNTEAFF TGCGCCAGCACCCTCGGGCAGGGGAACACTGAAGCTTTCTTT
TRBD1 NA TRBJ2-1 TRBV19 CASSKGTGVFNEQFF TGTGCCAGTAGTAAAGGGACAGGGGTTTTCAATGAGCAGTTCTTC
NA NA TRBJ2-5 TRBV18 CASSPDRRQETQYF TGTGCCAGCTCACCTGACAGGCGGCAAGAGACCCAGTACTTC
NA NA TRBJ2-4 TRBV21-1 CASSSGGGLAKNIQYF TGTGCCAGCAGCAGCGGGGGGGGACTAGCCAAAAACATTCAGTACTTC
NA NA TRBJ2-3 TRBV6-5 CASSPTHSTDTQYF TGTGCCAGCTCCCCGACTCATTCCACAGATACGCAGTATTTT
TRBD1 once TRBJ2-7 TRBV7-3 CAGSLGTAYEQYF TGTGCCGGCAGCTTAGGGACAGCGTACGAGCAGTACTTC
NA NA TRBJ1-1 TRBV7-2 CATLEGVMNTEAFF TGTGCCACTCTGGAGGGAGTTATGAACACTGAAGCTTTCTTT
TRBD1 NA TRBJ2-7 TRBV5-4 CASSPQGVGEQYF TGTGCCAGCAGTCCTCAGGGGGTTGGCGAGCAGTACTTC
NA NA TRBJ2-5 TRBV5-4 CASSGAVGEETQYF TGTGCCAGCAGTGGAGCGGTCGGGGAAGAGACCCAGTACTTC
NA NA TRBJ1-3 TRBV2 CASTLGNINLNTIYF TGTGCCAGCACCCTCGGGAACATAAACTTAAACACCATATATTTT
NA NA TRBJ1-2 TRBV6-5 CASSLGWRTNYGYTF TGTGCCAGCAGCCTCGGGTGGAGAACTAACTATGGCTACACCTTC
TRBD1 NA TRBJ2-6 TRBV5-4 CASSLGDRVSSGANVLTF TGTGCCAGCAGCTTGGGGGACAGGGTGAGCTCTGGGGCCAACGTCCTGACTTTC
TRBD1 NA TRBJ2-5 TRBV18 CASSPPIGTGEEVSVQETQYF TGTGCCAGCTCACCACCAATTGGGACAGGGGAGGAGGTTTCGGTCCAAGAGACCCAGTACTTC
TRBD1 once TRBJ2-1 TRBV30 CAWAGGIPYNEQFF TGTGCCTGGGCAGGGGGCATTCCCTACAATGAGCAGTTCTTC
NA NA TRBJ1-3 TRBV15 CATSRGGATPSGNTIYF TGTGCCACCAGCAGGGGGGGGGCAACCCCCTCTGGAAACACCATATATTTT
TRBD1 NA TRBJ1-4 TRBV5-1 CASSYGTDNEKLFF TGCGCCAGCAGCTACGGGACAGATAATGAAAAACTGTTTTTT
TRBD2 NA TRBJ2-3 TRBV5-4 CASFDSGASTDTQYF TGTGCCAGCTTCGATAGCGGGGCGAGCACAGATACGCAGTATTTT
NA NA TRBJ2-2 TRBV4-2 CASSQDLVRGNTGELFF TGTGCCAGCAGCCAAGATCTTGTCAGGGGGAACACCGGGGAGCTGTTTTTT
NA NA TRBJ1-1 TRBV27 CASGRGNTEAFF TGTGCCAGCGGTAGGGGGAACACTGAAGCTTTCTTT
TRBD2 NA TRBJ2-3 TRBV14 CASSQGGLALDTQYF TGTGCCAGCAGCCAAGGGGGACTAGCCTTAGATACGCAGTATTTT
NA once TRBJ1-6 TRBV5-6 CASSLGGVGSPLHF TGTGCCAGCAGCTTGGGGGGGGTAGGTTCACCCCTCCACTTT
TRBD2 NA TRBJ2-1 TRBV6-1 CASSSGTRNEQFF TGTGCCAGCAGTTCCGGGACTAGGAATGAGCAGTTCTTC
TRBD1 NA TRBJ1-5 TRBV6-1 CASSAQGANQPQHF TGTGCCAGCAGTGCTCAGGGGGCCAATCAGCCCCAGCATTTT
NA NA TRBJ2-7 TRBV6-5 CASKGTSTYEQYF TGTGCCAGCAAGGGGACATCAACCTACGAGCAGTACTTC
NA NA TRBJ2-1 TRBV19 CASSNTAGSYNEQFF TGTGCCAGTAGTAATACCGCGGGCTCCTACAATGAGCAGTTCTTC
NA NA TRBJ1-1 TRBV11-3 CASSLTPNTEAFF TGTGCCAGCAGCCTGACACCGAACACTGAAGCTTTCTTT
TRBD1 NA TRBJ1-1 TRBV14 CASSQSRGTEAFF TGTGCCAGCAGCCAAAGCAGGGGGACTGAAGCTTTCTTT
TRBD2 NA TRBJ2-7 TRBV7-9 CASSPLGGGSYEQYF TGTGCCAGCAGCCCTCTCGGGGGGGGGTCCTACGAGCAGTACTTC
NA NA TRBJ1-4 TRBV19 CASSISRGREKLFF TGTGCCAGTAGTATATCCAGGGGTCGGGAAAAACTGTTTTTT
NA NA TRBJ2-7 TRBV5-1 CASSGGLSGLSYEQYF TGCGCCAGCAGCGGCGGCCTATCTGGACTCTCCTACGAGCAGTACTTC
NA once TRBJ2-5 TRBV5-1 CASSMGGGREETQYF TGCGCCAGCAGCATGGGTGGTGGCAGGGAAGAGACCCAGTACTTC
TRBD1 NA TRBJ1-1 TRBV7-8 CASSQGQIALNTEAFF TGTGCCAGCAGCCAGGGACAGATCGCCTTGAACACTGAAGCTTTCTTT
NA NA TRBJ2-7 TRBV7-9 CASSPASLDGLYEQYF TGTGCCAGCAGCCCGGCATCCCTAGATGGTTTGTACGAGCAGTACTTC
NA once TRBJ2-2 TRBV7-9 CASSWDTNTGELFF TGTGCCAGCAGCTGGGACACAAACACCGGGGAGCTGTTTTTT
TRBD2 NA TRBJ2-1 TRBV27 CASNPGRGKEQFF TGTGCCAGCAACCCAGGGAGGGGTAAAGAGCAGTTCTTC
TRBD2 once TRBJ2-3 TRBV15 CATSRSGGSDTQYF TGTGCCACCAGCAGATCGGGGGGGTCCGATACGCAGTATTTT